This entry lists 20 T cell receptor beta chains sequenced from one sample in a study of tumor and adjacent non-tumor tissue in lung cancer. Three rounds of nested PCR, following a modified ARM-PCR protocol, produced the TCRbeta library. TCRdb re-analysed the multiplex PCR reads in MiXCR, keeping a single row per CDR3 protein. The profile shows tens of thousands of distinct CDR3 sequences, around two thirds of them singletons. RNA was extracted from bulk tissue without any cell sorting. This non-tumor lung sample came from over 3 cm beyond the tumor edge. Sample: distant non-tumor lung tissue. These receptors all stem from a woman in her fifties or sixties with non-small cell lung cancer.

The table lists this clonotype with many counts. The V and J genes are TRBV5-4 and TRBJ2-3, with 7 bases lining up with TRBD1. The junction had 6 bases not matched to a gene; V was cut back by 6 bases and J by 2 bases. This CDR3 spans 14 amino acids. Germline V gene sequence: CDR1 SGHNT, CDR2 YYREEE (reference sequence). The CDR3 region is CASTRGQVTDTQYF. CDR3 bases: TGTGCCAGCACTCGCGGACAGGTCACAGATACGCAGTATTTT.

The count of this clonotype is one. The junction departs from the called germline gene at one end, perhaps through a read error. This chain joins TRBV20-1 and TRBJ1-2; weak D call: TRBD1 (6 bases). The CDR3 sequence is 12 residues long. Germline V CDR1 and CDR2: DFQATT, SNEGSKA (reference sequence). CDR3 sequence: CSAREQGLGYIF. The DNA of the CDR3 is TGCAGTGCTAGGGAACAGGGTCTCGGTTACATCTTC.

The CDR3 coding sequence is TGTGCCAGCAGTGATCGCTATCAACTACATAAGAATGAGCAGTTCTTC. As protein: CASSDRYQLHKNEQFF. The chain is built from TRBV25-1 and TRBJ2-1; D is ambiguous. Trimming shortened V by 3 bases and J by 7 bases, and 19 bases separated the two germline ends. The CDR3 consists of 16 residues. CDR1 is MGHDK and CDR2 is SYGVNS in the germline V gene.

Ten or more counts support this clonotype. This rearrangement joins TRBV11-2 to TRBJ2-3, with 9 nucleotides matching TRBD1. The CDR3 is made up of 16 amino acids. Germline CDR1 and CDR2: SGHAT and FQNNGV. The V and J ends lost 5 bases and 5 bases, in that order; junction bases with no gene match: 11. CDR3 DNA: TGTGCCAGCAGCGCACAGGGGGCGCGATTCAGAGATACGCAGTATTTT. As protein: CASSAQGARFRDTQYF.

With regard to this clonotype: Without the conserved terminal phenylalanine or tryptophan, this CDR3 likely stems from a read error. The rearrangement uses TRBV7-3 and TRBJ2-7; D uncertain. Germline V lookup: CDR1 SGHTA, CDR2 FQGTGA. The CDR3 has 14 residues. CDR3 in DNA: TGTGCCAGCAACTTAAATGGTGGGCTAGGCGAGCAGTACTTA. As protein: CASNLNGGLGEQYL.

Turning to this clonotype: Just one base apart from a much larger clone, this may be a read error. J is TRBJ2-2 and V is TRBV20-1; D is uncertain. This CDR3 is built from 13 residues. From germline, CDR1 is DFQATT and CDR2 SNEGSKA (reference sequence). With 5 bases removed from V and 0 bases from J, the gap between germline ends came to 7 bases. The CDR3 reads CSAQEANTGELFF. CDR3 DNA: TGCAGTGCTCAAGAAGCGAACACCGGGGAGCTGTTTTTT.

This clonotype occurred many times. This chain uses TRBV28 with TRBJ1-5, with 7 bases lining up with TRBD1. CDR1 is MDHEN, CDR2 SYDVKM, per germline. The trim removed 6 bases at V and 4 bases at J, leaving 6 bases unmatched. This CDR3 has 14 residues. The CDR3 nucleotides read TGTGCCAGCAGCTACGGACAGGTGAATCAGCCCCAGCATTTT. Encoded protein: CASSYGQVNQPQHF.

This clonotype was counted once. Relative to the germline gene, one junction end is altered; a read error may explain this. The CDR3 spells CASKRASGFTDMQYF. In DNA, the CDR3 is TGTGCCAGCAAGAGAGCTAGCGGCTTCACAGATATGCAGTATTTT. The chain has TRBV6-5 and TRBJ2-3, with 7 bases that match TRBD2. Germline assignment: CDR1 MNHEY and CDR2 SVGAGI. The CDR3 is 15 residues long.

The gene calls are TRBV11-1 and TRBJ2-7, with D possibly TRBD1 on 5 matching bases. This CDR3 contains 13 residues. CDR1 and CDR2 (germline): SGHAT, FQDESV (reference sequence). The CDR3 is CTGSLGIGDEQYF. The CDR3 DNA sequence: TGTACCGGCAGCTTAGGAATAGGGGACGAGCAGTACTTC.

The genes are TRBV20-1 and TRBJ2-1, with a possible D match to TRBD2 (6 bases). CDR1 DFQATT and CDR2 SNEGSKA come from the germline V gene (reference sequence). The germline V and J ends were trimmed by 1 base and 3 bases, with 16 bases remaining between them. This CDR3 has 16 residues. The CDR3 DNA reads TGCAGTGCTAGAGTTGGTAGCGGTATACTCTACAATGAGCAGTTCTTC. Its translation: CSARVGSGILYNEQFF.

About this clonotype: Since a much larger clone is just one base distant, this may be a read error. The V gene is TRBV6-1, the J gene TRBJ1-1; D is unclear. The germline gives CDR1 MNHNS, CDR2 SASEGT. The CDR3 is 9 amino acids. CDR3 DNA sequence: TGTGTCAGCGGGCCCGAGGCTTTCTTT. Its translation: CVSGPEAFF.

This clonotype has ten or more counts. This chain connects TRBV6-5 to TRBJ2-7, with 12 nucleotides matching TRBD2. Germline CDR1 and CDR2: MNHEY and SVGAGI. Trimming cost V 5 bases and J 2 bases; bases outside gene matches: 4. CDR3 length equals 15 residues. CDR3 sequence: CASSQTSGSPYEQYF. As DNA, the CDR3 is TGTGCCAGCAGTCAGACTAGCGGGAGCCCCTACGAGCAGTACTTC.

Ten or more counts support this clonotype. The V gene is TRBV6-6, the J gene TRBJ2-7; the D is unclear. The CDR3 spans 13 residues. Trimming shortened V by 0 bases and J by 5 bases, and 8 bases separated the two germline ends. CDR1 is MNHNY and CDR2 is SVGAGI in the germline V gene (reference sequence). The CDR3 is CASSYSTRDEQYF. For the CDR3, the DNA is TGTGCCAGCAGTTACTCGACCCGGGACGAGCAGTACTTC.

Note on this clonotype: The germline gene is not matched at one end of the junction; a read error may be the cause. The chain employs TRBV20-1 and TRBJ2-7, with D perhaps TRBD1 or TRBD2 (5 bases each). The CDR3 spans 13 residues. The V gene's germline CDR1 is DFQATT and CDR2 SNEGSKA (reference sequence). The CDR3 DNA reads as TGCAGTACTGAAACAGGAGGCGGGTACGAGCAGTATTTC. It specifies CSTETGGGYEQYF.

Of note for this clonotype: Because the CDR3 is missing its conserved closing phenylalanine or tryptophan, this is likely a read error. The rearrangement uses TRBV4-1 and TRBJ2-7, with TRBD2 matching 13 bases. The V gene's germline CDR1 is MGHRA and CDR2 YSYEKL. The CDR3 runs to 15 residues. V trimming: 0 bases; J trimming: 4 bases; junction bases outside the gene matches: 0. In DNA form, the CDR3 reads TGCGCCAGCAGCCAAGAACTAGCGGGAGGGTACGAGCAGTACTCC. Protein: CASSQELAGGYEQYS.

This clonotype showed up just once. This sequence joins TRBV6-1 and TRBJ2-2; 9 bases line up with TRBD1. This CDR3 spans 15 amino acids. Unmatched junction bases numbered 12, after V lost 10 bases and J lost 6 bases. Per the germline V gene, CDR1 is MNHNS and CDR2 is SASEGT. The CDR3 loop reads CANRKGQGVAGELFF. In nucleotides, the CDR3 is TGTGCCAACAGAAAGGGACAGGGAGTAGCCGGGGAGCTGTTTTTT.

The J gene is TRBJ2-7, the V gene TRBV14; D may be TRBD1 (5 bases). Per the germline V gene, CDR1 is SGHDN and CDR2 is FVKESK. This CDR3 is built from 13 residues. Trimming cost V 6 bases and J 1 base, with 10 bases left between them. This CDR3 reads CASRETESYEQYF. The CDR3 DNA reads TGTGCCAGCAGGGAGACAGAATCCTACGAGCAGTACTTC. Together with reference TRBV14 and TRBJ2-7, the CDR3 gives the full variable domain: EAGVTQFPSHSVIEKGQTVTLRCDPISGHDNLYWYRRVMGKEIKFLLHFVKESKQDESGMPNNRFLAERTGGTYSTLKVQPAELEDSGVYFCASRETESYEQYFGPGTRLTVT.

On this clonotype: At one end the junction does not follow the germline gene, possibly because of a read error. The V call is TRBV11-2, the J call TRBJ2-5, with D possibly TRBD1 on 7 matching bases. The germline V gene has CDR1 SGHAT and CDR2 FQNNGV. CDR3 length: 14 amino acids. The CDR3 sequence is CASSLNAGGLAQYF. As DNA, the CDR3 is TGTGCTAGCAGCCTAAACGCAGGGGGGCTGGCCCAGTACTTC.

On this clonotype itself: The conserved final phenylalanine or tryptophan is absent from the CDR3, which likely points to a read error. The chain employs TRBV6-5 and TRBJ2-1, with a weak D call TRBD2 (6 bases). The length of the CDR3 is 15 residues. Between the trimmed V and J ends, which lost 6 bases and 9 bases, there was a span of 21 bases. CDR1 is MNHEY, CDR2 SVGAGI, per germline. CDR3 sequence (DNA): TGTGCCAGCAGAATCCGGACCAGCGGGTCGGGTGAGCAGTTCTCC. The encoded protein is CASRIRTSGSGEQFS.

The CDR3 region has the DNA TGTGCCAGCAGCTCATTGACCACATCCCCCGGCAGGGAGACCCAGTACTTC. It translates to CASSSLTTSPGRETQYF. The chain uses TRBV28 and TRBJ2-5; D remains unclear. The CDR3 covers 17 residues. Germline lookup yields CDR1 MDHEN and CDR2 SYDVKM. V was trimmed by 6 bases and J by 5 bases, leaving 25 bases between them.